This passage covers 8 T cell receptor beta chains from one sample sequenced in a study of T cell clonality in common variable immunodeficiency. Assay used: immunoSEQ multiplex PCR; TCRdb lists only in-frame clones, some missing. The sample has some 53,000 clones, none seen only once. Material: peripheral blood mononuclear cells. The receptor set was obtained from a person aged 18 to 70 in good health.

This clone was recorded many times. The CDR3 is cut off 3 residues early in the read; its end comes from the germline J gene. The chain uses TRBV7-3 and TRBJ2-1, with a tentative D call TRBD2 (6 bases). CDR3 size: 14 residues. Germline CDR1 and CDR2: SGHTA and FQGTGA. V was clipped by 3 bases and J by 9 bases, with 15 bases between them. Incomplete CDR3 DNA: TGTGCCAGCAGCTTCGGGACTTCGGTAACTGAG. Its translation is CASSFGTSVTE. The whole CDR3 protein reads CASSFGTSVTEQFF.

This clone came up many times. The CDR3 end lies 3 residues beyond the end of the read and is filled in from the germline J gene. This chain links TRBV20-1 with TRBJ2-5; D is uncertain. This CDR3 is built from 15 residues. CDR1 DFQATT and CDR2 SNEGSKA come from the germline V gene (reference sequence). V was pared by 3 bases and J by 3 bases, with 17 bases between. The CDR3 spells CSARVATLNKETQYF. The sequenced CDR3 bases are TGCAGTGCTAGGGTTGCGACTCTCAATAAAGAGACC.

CDR3 bases read: TGTGCCAGTAGCCCCGAGGACAGGGCCAATCAGCCC. Protein sequence: CASSPEDRANQP. The CDR3, in full, reads CASSPEDRANQPQHF. The rearrangement uses TRBV19 and TRBJ1-5, with 8 bases that match TRBD1. The DNA ends 3 residues before the CDR3 does, and the rest of the CDR3 is filled in from the germline J gene. Germline lookup yields CDR1 LNHDA and CDR2 SQIVND (reference sequence). Trimming at V came to 6 bases and at J to 3 bases, leaving 7 bases not matched to a gene. The CDR3 extends over 15 amino acids.

In its sample, this clone was seen many times. The CDR3 end is not reached by the read, which stops 3 residues before it; the germline J gene fills it in. The V and J genes are TRBV4-1 and TRBJ1-5; D gene ambiguous. The V end lost 3 bases, the J end lost 1 base, and 7 bases lay between the germline ends. CDR3 length: 14 residues. CDR1 and CDR2 from the germline V gene are MGHRA and YSYEKL. CDR3 sequence: CASSHGLSNQPQHF. The part of the CDR3 DNA that was read is TGCGCCAGCAGCCACGGGTTAAGCAATCAGCCC.

With respect to this clone: The sequenced fragment ends 3 residues before the CDR3 boundary, so the rest is inferred from the germline J gene. The rearrangement uses TRBV6-2 or TRBV6-3 and TRBJ2-1; 9 positions agree with TRBD2. Per the germline V gene, CDR1 is MNHEY and CDR2 is SVGEGT. The CDR3 is made up of 14 amino acids. Germline trimming cut 5 bases from V and 7 bases from J; bases unmatched to any gene: 6. CDR3 sequence reads: CASSEAGGRNEQFF. The DNA read from the CDR3 is TGTGCCAGCAGTGAGGCGGGAGGGCGGAATGAG.

There are many counts of this clone. The read finishes 3 residues shy of the CDR3 end, and the germline J gene is used to complete it. V gene TRBV5-1 combines with J gene TRBJ2-3, with 9 bases that match TRBD2. The CDR3 totals 16 residues. V trimming: 4 bases; J trimming: 5 bases; junction bases outside the gene matches: 11. Per germline, CDR1 SGHRS and CDR2 YFSETQ. CDR3 residues: CASSPGGRAEVDTQYF. CDR3 DNA, as far as it was read: TGCGCCAGCAGCCCCGGCGGGAGGGCCGAGGTAGATACG.

This clone was counted many times. From the germline J gene comes the end of the CDR3, since the read stops 3 residues before it. The rearrangement links TRBV20-1 to TRBJ2-3; 9 bases are a match to TRBD2. V lost 4 bases and J lost 4; bases outside the gene matches: 6. The germline CDR1 and CDR2 sequences are DFQATT and SNEGSKA (reference sequence). The CDR3 length is 14 residues. CDR3 loop: CSAMTSGLADTQYF. CDR3 DNA, as far as it was read: TGCAGTGCTATGACTAGCGGCTTGGCAGATACG.

This clone was detected ten times or more. Read sequence stops 3 residues before the CDR3 end, and the germline J gene provides the missing end. V usage is TRBV5-8 and J usage is TRBJ2-3; D is unclear. Germline V lookup: CDR1 SGHTS, CDR2 YDEGEE. Trimming cost V 1 base and J 4 bases, with 10 bases left between them. CDR3 size: 14 residues. CDR3 sequence: CASSLTTSADTQYF. Partial CDR3 DNA: TGTGCCAGCAGCTTGACGACCAGCGCAGATACG.